This TCR beta chain was found in a study of T cell responses to AZD1222 COVID-19 vaccine. Study conclusions and caveats: A reported finding is that nearly half of spike-specific TCRs target unmutated variant regions. Baseline serology detected seropositivity in only a handful of AZD1222 recipients. Clonal diversity was possibly underestimated, and white British individuals and females predominated among donors. Compared with day 0, the breadth and depth of the Spike-specific TCR repertoire rose significantly after two doses of AZD1222.

TCRdb keeps only in-frame clones here, not all; method: immunoSEQ multiplex PCR. The sample has about 150,000 clones; about 90% are singletons. Germline V CDR1 and CDR2: MRHNA, SNTAGT. CDR3 size: 13 residues. V was trimmed by 4 bases and J by 5 bases, leaving 9 bases between them. Worth noting for this clone: No antigen is known for it.

The sample consisted of peripheral blood, taken on day 0 of MenACWY control vaccination. The sequence was collected from an adult in good health. This chain uses TRBV6-4 with TRBJ1-5, with D hard to call. The CDR3 DNA reads TGTGCCAGCAGTGCTCGGCGGGATCAGCCCCAGCATTTT. This encodes CASSARRDQPQHF.